Listed below are T cell receptor beta chains from one sample, sequenced in a study of T cells in Graves' hyperthyroidism and ophthalmopathy. One entry per CDR3 protein results from TCRdb running MiXCR on the multiplex PCR reads. Of fewer than 650,000 distinct CDR3 sequences listed, 13% to 15% are singletons. The sample consisted of blood. The receptor set was obtained from a woman between 18 and 29 years old with Graves' ophthalmopathy. CDR3s include the opening cysteine and the closing phenylalanine or tryptophan. D genes are given only for firm matches. Expanded clones are given a class, and other clones once, few, many or no size at all.

many	NA	TRBJ2-7	TRBV28	CASSLVGLVGQSLGEQYF	TGTGCCAGCAGTTTAGTGGGGTTGGTAGGGCAGTCCCTTGGAGAGCAGTACTTC
NA	NA	TRBJ1-4	TRBV13	CASSQAVRFGALNEKLFF	TGTGCCAGCAGCCAAGCGGTCCGGTTTGGGGCCCTAAATGAAAAACTGTTTTTT
NA	TRBD2	TRBJ2-7	TRBV30	CAWSASGMVYEQYF	TGTGCCTGGAGCGCTAGCGGGATGGTATACGAGCAGTACTTC
few	NA	TRBJ1-4	TRBV4-3	CASSQGPRQDNEKLFF	TGCGCCAGCAGCCAAGGCCCAAGACAAGATAATGAAAAACTGTTTTTT
many	NA	TRBJ2-4	TRBV11-2	CASSPSPLGGGHKNIQYF	TGTGCCAGCAGCCCAAGTCCGTTGGGGGGGGGACACAAAAACATTCAGTACTTC
NA	TRBD2	TRBJ2-7	TRBV6-2/TRBV6-3	CKGLADSYEQYF	TGTAAGGGACTAGCGGACTCCTACGAGCAGTACTTC
many	NA	TRBJ1-1	TRBV6-5	CASSYSVWAVSNTEAFF	TGTGCCAGCAGTTACTCGGTTTGGGCAGTGTCGAACACTGAAGCTTTCTTT
few	TRBD1	TRBJ1-1	TRBV7-3	CASSLTGDPEAFF	TGTGCCAGCAGCCTTACAGGGGACCCAGAAGCTTTCTTT
many	TRBD1	TRBJ2-7	TRBV29-1	CSVHPRDSPYEQYF	TGCAGCGTTCACCCTAGGGACAGTCCCTACGAGCAGTACTTC
NA	TRBD1	TRBJ1-1	TRBV4-2	CASSARDRALTEAFF	TGTGCCAGCAGCGCCCGGGACAGGGCACTCACTGAAGCTTTCTTT
many	NA	TRBJ2-3	TRBV11-2	CASSLVGRLSDTQYF	TGTGCCAGCAGCTTAGTGGGACGTCTTTCAGATACGCAGTATTTT
few	TRBD1	TRBJ1-5	TRBV20-1	CSANGQGHRNQPQHF	TGCAGTGCTAATGGACAGGGCCATCGCAATCAGCCCCAGCATTTT
many	NA	TRBJ1-2	TRBV24-1	CATSWDGNYGYTF	TGTGCCACCAGTTGGGACGGCAACTATGGCTACACCTTC
many	NA	TRBJ2-1	TRBV7-9	CASSFGTLNEQFF	TGTGCCAGCAGCTTTGGAACCCTCAATGAGCAGTTCTTC
NA	NA	TRBJ1-5	TRBV20-1	CSARDWTFNQPQHF	TGCAGTGCTAGAGATTGGACATTCAATCAGCCCCAGCATTTT
NA	TRBD2	TRBJ2-7	TRBV29-1	CSVEWREGLYEQYF	TGCAGCGTTGAATGGCGGGAGGGCCTTTACGAGCAGTACTTC
NA	NA	TRBJ2-6	TRBV14	CASSQDRTRVMGANVLTF	TGTGCCAGCAGCCAAGATAGGACACGCGTGATGGGGGCCAACGTCCTGACTTTC
many	NA	TRBJ1-2	TRBV6-5	CASSYSRGAYGYTF	TGTGCCAGCAGTTACTCGCGCGGGGCCTATGGCTACACCTTC
NA	TRBD2	TRBJ2-1	TRBV19	CASSPTSGKYNEQFF	TGTGCCAGTAGCCCGACTAGCGGGAAGTACAATGAGCAGTTCTTC
many	NA	TRBJ2-1	TRBV7-2	CASSLGTYFETYNEQFF	TGTGCCAGCAGCTTAGGGACGTACTTCGAGACCTACAATGAGCAGTTCTTC
NA	TRBD1	TRBJ2-7	TRBV12-3/TRBV12-4	CASSTRQGGEQYF	TGTGCCAGCAGTACCCGACAGGGCGGCGAGCAGTACTTC
NA	NA	TRBJ1-5	TRBV5-5	CASSFSAPFENSNQPQHF	TGTGCCAGCAGCTTTAGTGCCCCCTTTGAGAATAGCAATCAGCCCCAGCATTTT
few	NA	TRBJ2-5	TRBV7-2	CASSSGQSETQYF	TGTGCCAGCAGCTCTGGACAGTCAGAGACCCAGTACTTC
many	NA	TRBJ2-5	TRBV14	CASSPIIGSQETQYF	TGTGCCAGCAGCCCCATTATTGGGTCCCAAGAGACCCAGTACTTC
many	NA	TRBJ2-1	TRBV20-1	CSARDLAGSYNEQFF	TGCAGTGCTAGAGATCTGGCGGGGAGTTACAATGAGCAGTTCTTC
many	TRBD1	TRBJ1-2	TRBV7-2	CASSLDRGLDGYTF	TGTGCCAGCAGCTTAGACAGGGGCTTAGATGGCTACACCTTC
NA	NA	TRBJ2-7	TRBV6-5	CASSLGGKQEISYEQYF	TGTGCCAGCAGCTTAGGGGGAAAACAGGAGATATCCTACGAGCAGTACTTC
many	NA	TRBJ2-7	TRBV12-3/TRBV12-4	CASSGYGARPRYEQYF	TGTGCCAGCAGCGGGTACGGGGCTAGACCAAGGTACGAGCAGTACTTC
many	TRBD1	TRBJ1-1	TRBV28	CASSPRQGRAFF	TGTGCCAGCAGTCCCAGACAGGGGAGAGCTTTCTTT
many	NA	TRBJ2-3	TRBV12-3/TRBV12-4	CASSLTAGADTQYF	TGTGCCAGCAGTTTGACTGCAGGCGCGGATACGCAGTATTTT
few	NA	TRBJ2-1	TRBV10-3	CAINGDSYNEQFF	TGTGCCATCAACGGGGATTCATACAATGAGCAGTTCTTC
NA	TRBD2	TRBJ2-7	TRBV12-3/TRBV12-4	CASSPDGGLAYEQYF	TGTGCCAGCAGTCCAGACGGGGGACTAGCCTACGAGCAGTACTTC
NA	NA	TRBJ2-5	TRBV25-1	CASSERGSQETQYF	TGTGCCAGCAGTGAACGTGGTAGCCAAGAGACCCAGTACTTC
many	NA	TRBJ1-1	TRBV30	CAWSTGGNTEAFF	TGTGCCTGGAGTACCGGGGGGAACACTGAAGCTTTCTTT
many	TRBD1	TRBJ1-5	TRBV5-1	CASSLGQGVQPQHF	TGCGCCAGCAGCTTAGGACAGGGGGTTCAGCCCCAGCATTTT